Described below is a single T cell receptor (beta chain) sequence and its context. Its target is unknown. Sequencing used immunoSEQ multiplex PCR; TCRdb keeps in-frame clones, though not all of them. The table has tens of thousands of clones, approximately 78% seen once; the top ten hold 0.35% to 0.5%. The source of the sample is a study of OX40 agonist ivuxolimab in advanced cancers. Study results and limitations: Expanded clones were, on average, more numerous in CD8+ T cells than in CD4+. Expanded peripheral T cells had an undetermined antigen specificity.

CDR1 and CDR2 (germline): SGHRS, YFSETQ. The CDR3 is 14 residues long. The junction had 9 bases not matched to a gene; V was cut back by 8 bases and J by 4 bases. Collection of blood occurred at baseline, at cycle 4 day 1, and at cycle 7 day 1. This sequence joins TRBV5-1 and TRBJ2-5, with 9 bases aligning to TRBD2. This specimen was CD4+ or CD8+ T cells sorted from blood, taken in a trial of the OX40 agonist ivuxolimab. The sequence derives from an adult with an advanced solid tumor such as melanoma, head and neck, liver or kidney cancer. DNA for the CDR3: TGCGCCAGTCGGACTAGCGTGGTGGGAGAGACCCAGTACTTC. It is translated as CASRTSVVGETQYF.